Below, 25 T cell receptor beta chains from the same sample are listed, as sequenced in a study of T-cell reconstitution after alpha-beta-depleted transplantation in children. Unique molecular identifiers were used in preparing the TCRbeta library. MiXCR, run by TCRdb on the PCR reads, gives a single entry per CDR3 protein. This sample carries over 450,000 distinct CDR3 sequences, about 10% of them seen once, and the ten largest clones take 2%. Sequenced here: PBMCs, sampled before TCRalphabeta/CD19-depleted stem cell transplant. Receptor source: a child under 10 years old with inherited bone marrow failure, due to receive a stem cell transplant.

In this sample, this clonotype turned up many times. V gene TRBV20-1 combines with J gene TRBJ1-5, with D perhaps TRBD1 (5 bases). Germline V gene sequence: CDR1 DFQATT, CDR2 SNEGSKA (reference sequence). Deletions cut 3 bases from V and 0 bases from J, with 15 bases between. The CDR3 loop spans 16 amino acids. The CDR3 DNA is TGCAGTGCTAGCCGGGACGGCCTTTATAGCAATCAGCCCCAGCATTTT. Amino acid sequence: CSASRDGLYSNQPQHF.

The CDR3 reads CSAGWGGGEKLFF. The CDR3 bases are TGCAGCGCCGGATGGGGGGGCGGAGAAAAACTGTTTTTT. The J gene is TRBJ1-4, the V gene TRBV29-1, with D possibly TRBD1 on 6 matching bases. V shed 7 bases and J shed 8 bases, with 17 bases lying between them. Per the germline V gene, CDR1 is SQVTM and CDR2 is ANQGSEA. CDR3 size: 13 residues.

This clonotype was detected many times. The rearrangement uses TRBV20-1 and TRBJ2-7; the D gene is possibly TRBD2 (6 bases). Per the germline V gene, CDR1 is DFQATT and CDR2 is SNEGSKA (reference sequence). V lost 0 bases to trimming and J lost 5 bases, with 17 bases between them. CDR3 size: 15 residues. For the CDR3, the DNA is TGCAGTGCTAGAGATCATGCGACTAGGTTTAACGAGCAGTACTTC. Amino acid sequence: CSARDHATRFNEQYF.

This clonotype was seen once. Possible read error: a much larger clone is one base away. The genes are TRBV12-3 or TRBV12-4 and TRBJ2-5, with D uncertain. The CDR3 is 14 residues long. CDR3 coding DNA: TGTGCCGGCAGTTTAGTCCCAGGTCAAGAGACCCAGTACTTC. Translated, it gives CAGSLVPGQETQYF.

This clonotype was seen many times. The chain combines TRBV5-1 with TRBJ2-1, with 8 bases aligning to TRBD1. CDR3 length equals 14 residues. V shed 2 bases and J 7 bases; nucleotides not matched to a gene: 5. Germline values: CDR1 SGHRS, CDR2 YFSETQ. CDR3 nucleotides: TGCGCCAGCAGCTTCCCGGACAGGGATAATGAGCAGTTCTTC. Amino acids: CASSFPDRDNEQFF.

The V gene is TRBV4-1, the J gene TRBJ2-1, with a possible D match to TRBD2 (6 bases). Trimming left V 6 bases short and J 5 bases short, with 14 bases between. The CDR3 contains 14 residues. Germline-derived CDR1 and CDR2 are MGHRA and YSYEKL. CDR3 in amino acids: CASSYSGLDNEQFF. The CDR3 DNA sequence: TGCGCCAGCAGTTATAGCGGCCTCGACAATGAGCAGTTCTTC.

This clonotype has just a few counts. The gene calls are TRBV12-3 or TRBV12-4 and TRBJ1-1, with 7 positions matching TRBD1. After removal of 5 bases from V and 1 base from J, the junction contained 4 bases not matched to a gene. This CDR3 has 14 residues. The CDR3 loop reads CASSPGQTNTEAFF. The CDR3 nucleotides read TGTGCCAGCAGTCCGGGACAGACGAACACTGAAGCTTTCTTT.

This clonotype was counted at least ten times. The chain carries TRBV29-1 and TRBJ2-7; perhaps TRBD1 as D (5 bases). Trimming left V 7 bases short and J 0 bases short, with 10 bases between. Germline CDR1 reads SQVTM; CDR2 reads ANQGSEA. The CDR3 is 12 amino acids. The DNA of the CDR3 is TGCAGCGCTGAGGACAACTCCTACGAGCAGTACTTC. Its translation: CSAEDNSYEQYF.

The rearrangement uses TRBV6-2 or TRBV6-3 and TRBJ2-7, with 11 bases matching TRBD2. From germline, CDR1 is MNHEY and CDR2 SVGEGT. CDR3 length equals 17 residues. V shed 0 bases, J shed 2 bases, and the junction held 6 bases outside the gene matches. DNA of the CDR3: TGTGCCAGCAGTTACTCCCCACTAGCGGGGGCTGCCTACGAGCAGTACTTC. Translating gives CASSYSPLAGAAYEQYF.

This clonotype has ten or more counts. The rearrangement joins TRBV25-1 to TRBJ1-6; D is possibly TRBD1 (5 bases). Per the germline V gene, CDR1 is MGHDK and CDR2 is SYGVNS. The CDR3 runs 14 residues. Trimming took 3 bases from V and 8 from J, leaving 11 bases between them. CDR3 protein: CASSERQGDSPLHF. The CDR3 bases are TGTGCCAGCAGTGAGAGGCAGGGCGATTCACCCCTCCACTTT.

The chain combines TRBV5-1 with TRBJ2-1; D call uncertain. Trimming removed 0 bases from V and 6 bases from J, with 10 bases in between. Germline assignment: CDR1 SGHRS and CDR2 YFSETQ. CDR3 length: 14 amino acids. The CDR3 region has the DNA TGCGCCAGCAGCTTGGGGCAGCCCCTCAATGAGCAGTTCTTC. It codes for CASSLGQPLNEQFF.

This clonotype was seen at least ten times. CDR3 DNA sequence: TGTGCCAGCAGTTACGATCCCTCGGGGCACACTGAAGCTTTCTTT. This translates into CASSYDPSGHTEAFF. The chain recombines TRBV6-2 or TRBV6-3 with TRBJ1-1; perhaps TRBD1 as D (5 bases). V dropped 2 bases and J dropped 3 bases, with 13 bases sitting between them. The CDR3 loop spans 15 amino acids. Germline V gives CDR1 MNHEY, CDR2 SVGEGT.

This clonotype came up many times. The rearrangement uses TRBV7-9 and TRBJ1-2; D gene unclear. The CDR3 has 17 amino acids. V shed 6 bases and J shed 0 bases, with 20 bases lying between them. Germline V gene lookup returns CDR1 SEHNR and CDR2 FQNEAQ (reference sequence). The CDR3 protein is CASSSGLVDTANYGYTF. CDR3 coding DNA: TGTGCCAGCAGTTCAGGCTTGGTCGACACAGCTAACTATGGCTACACCTTC.

This clonotype was recorded at least ten times. This chain connects TRBV4-3 to TRBJ1-2; D may be TRBD1 (6 bases). This CDR3 has 15 amino acids. Looked up from germline, CDR1 is LGHNA and CDR2 is YSLEER. V gave up 4 bases and J gave up 0 bases, with 12 bases separating them. The CDR3 nucleotides read TGCGCCAGCAGCCGGCTACAGGGTTCTAACTATGGCTACACCTTC. It is translated as CASSRLQGSNYGYTF.

This clonotype was counted ten times or more. V usage is TRBV27 and J usage is TRBJ2-5, with 8 bases that match TRBD1. The CDR3 consists of 14 residues. With V trimmed by 5 bases and J by 2 bases, 4 bases remained unmatched. Germline V gives CDR1 MNHEY, CDR2 SMNVEV (reference sequence). CDR3 amino acids: CASSPWTGQETQYF. Written as DNA, the CDR3 is TGTGCCAGCAGTCCCTGGACAGGGCAAGAGACCCAGTACTTC.

This clonotype has ten or more counts. CDR3 DNA sequence: TGCAGCGTTGTTGGTGCGGGAGAACGAGATGAGCAGTTCTTC. Its translation is CSVVGAGERDEQFF. This chain joins TRBV29-1 and TRBJ2-1; 7 bases align to TRBD2. CDR3 size: 14 residues. Germline V lookup: CDR1 SQVTM, CDR2 ANQGSEA. J was trimmed by 8 bases and V by 4 bases; bases with no gene match: 11.

The rearrangement joins TRBV27 to TRBJ2-5, with D hard to call. Germline V gene lookup returns CDR1 MNHEY and CDR2 SMNVEV (reference sequence). This CDR3 is 13 amino acids long. V was clipped by 3 bases and J by 4 bases, with 9 bases between them. The DNA for the CDR3 is TGTGCCAGCAGTTTCGGTGCAGGAGAGACCCAGTACTTC. Protein: CASSFGAGETQYF.

The rearrangement uses TRBV25-1 and TRBJ2-5, with 10 bases lining up with TRBD1. V dropped 6 bases and J dropped 3; count of bases not matched to a gene: 31. The CDR3 runs to 23 residues. Germline CDR1 reads MGHDK; CDR2 reads SYGVNS. CDR3 region: CASRPMTGGAILGDWEREETQYF. CDR3 in DNA: TGTGCCAGCAGACCCATGACAGGGGGCGCAATTTTAGGAGATTGGGAGAGGGAAGAGACCCAGTACTTC.

This clonotype was recorded many times. V gene TRBV5-1 combines with J gene TRBJ2-7, with 11 bases lining up with TRBD2. The J segment lost 3 bases and the V segment lost 5 bases, leaving 4 bases of the junction unmatched. There are 14 residues in the CDR3. Germline CDR1 reads SGHRS; CDR2 reads YFSETQ. DNA for the CDR3: TGCGCCAGCAGACCCGGGACTAGCGGCTACGAGCAGTACTTC. Its protein is CASRPGTSGYEQYF.

This clonotype turned up a few times. This chain uses TRBV19 with TRBJ1-2; no definite D call. The germline V gene encodes CDR1 LNHDA and CDR2 SQIVND (reference sequence). The germline V and J ends were trimmed by 7 bases and 5 bases, with 17 bases remaining between them. The CDR3 consists of 14 residues. CDR3 residues: CASISDAASYGYTF. The CDR3 DNA follows: TGTGCCAGTATCTCAGACGCGGCGTCTTATGGCTACACCTTC.

This clonotype was counted many times. The gene calls are TRBV7-2 and TRBJ2-1; 8 bases fit TRBD2. V was pared by 2 bases and J by 5 bases, with 8 bases of the junction left unmatched. The CDR3 consists of 16 residues. From germline, CDR1 is SGHTA and CDR2 FQGNSA. This chain's CDR3 is CASSLTLGLAHNEQFF. For the CDR3, the DNA is TGTGCCAGCAGCTTAACCCTCGGACTAGCCCACAATGAGCAGTTCTTC.

There are a few counts of this clonotype. The chain couples TRBV7-8 to TRBJ2-7, with 12 nucleotides matching TRBD1. J was trimmed by 7 bases and V by 4 bases; bases with no gene match: 14. Looked up from germline, CDR1 is SGHVS and CDR2 is FQNEAQ. The CDR3 sequence is 17 residues long. The CDR3 DNA reads as TGTGCCAGCAGCTCGTCGGGCAGGGGACAGGGGGCGGGGGAGCAGTACTTC. Amino acids: CASSSSGRGQGAGEQYF. Filled out from reference TRBV7-8 and TRBJ2-7, the complete variable domain reads GAGVSQSPRYKVAKRGQDVALRCDPISGHVSLFWYQQALGQGPEFLTYFQNEAQLDKSGLPSDRFFAERPEGSVSTLKIQRTQQEDSAVYLCASSSSGRGQGAGEQYFGPGTRLTVT.

In its sample, this clonotype was seen many times. This sequence joins TRBV7-2 and TRBJ2-7; D is unclear. The CDR3 has 13 residues. CDR1 is SGHTA, CDR2 FQGNSA, per germline. Deletions cut 5 bases from V and 7 bases from J, with 15 bases between. The CDR3 DNA sequence: TGTGCCAGCAGCCCCAGGTCGGCAGGAGAGCAGTACTTC. This codes for CASSPRSAGEQYF. The entire variable domain, with the rest obtained from reference TRBV7-2 and TRBJ2-7, is as follows: GAGVSQSPSNKVTEKGKDVELRCDPISGHTALYWYRQSLGQGLEFLIYFQGNSAPDKSGLPSDRFSAERTGGSVSTLTIQRTQQEDSAVYLCASSPRSAGEQYFGPGTRLTVT.

The chain employs TRBV1 and TRBJ2-5; the table assigns TRBD1, which was not confirmed against the DNA. TRBV1 is listed as a pseudogene. The CDR3 length is 16 residues. The CDR3 DNA is TGCACCAGCAGCCAAGATCCGGGACAGTACCAAGAGACCCAGTACTTC. It is translated as CTSSQDPGQYQETQYF.

This clonotype was counted ten times or more. This chain links TRBV2 with TRBJ2-3, with TRBD2 identical over 7 bases. V dropped 3 bases and J dropped 4; count of bases not matched to a gene: 4. Germline V CDR1 and CDR2: SNHLY, FYNNEI. The CDR3 consists of 14 residues. As DNA, the CDR3 is TGTGCCAGCAGTGATCAGGGAGGGGCAGATACGCAGTATTTT. It is translated as CASSDQGGADTQYF.